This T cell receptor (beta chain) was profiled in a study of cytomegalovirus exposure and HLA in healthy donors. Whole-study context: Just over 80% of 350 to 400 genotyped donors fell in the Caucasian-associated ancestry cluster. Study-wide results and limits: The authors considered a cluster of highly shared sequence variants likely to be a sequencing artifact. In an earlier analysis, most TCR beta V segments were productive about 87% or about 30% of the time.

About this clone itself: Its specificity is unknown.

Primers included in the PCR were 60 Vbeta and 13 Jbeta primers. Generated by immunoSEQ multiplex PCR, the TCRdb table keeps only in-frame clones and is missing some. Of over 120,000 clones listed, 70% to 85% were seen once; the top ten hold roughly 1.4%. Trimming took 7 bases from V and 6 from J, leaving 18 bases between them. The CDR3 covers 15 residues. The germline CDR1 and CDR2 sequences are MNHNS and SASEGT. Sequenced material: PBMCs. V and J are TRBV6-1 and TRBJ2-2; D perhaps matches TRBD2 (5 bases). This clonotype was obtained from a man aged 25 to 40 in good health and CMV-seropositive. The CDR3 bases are TGTGCCAGCACACAAGTGGGAGAGTCTCCCGGGGAGCTGTTTTTT. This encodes CASTQVGESPGELFF.